This TCR beta chain was identified during a study of beta chain features in type 1 diabetes. Sorted populations all had greater than 95% purity. Every bit of the isolated RNA underwent reverse transcription, so sequencing read expressed TCRB transcripts. Here immunoSEQ multiplex PCR was the method, and the copy in TCRdb shows in-frame clones only, minus some. The sample has around 430,000 clones; approximately 28% are singletons. This CDR3 is built from 14 residues. Per the germline V gene, CDR1 is MNHEY and CDR2 is SMNVEV (reference sequence). V was clipped by 3 bases and J by 2 bases; unmatched bases: 4.

The sequenced sample was naive CD4+ T cells from blood. The V and J genes are TRBV27 and TRBJ2-7, with 7 nucleotides matching TRBD1. This TCR derives from a young man in good health. The CDR3 DNA follows: TGTGCCAGCAGTTTCTGGGGACAGACCTACGAGCAGTACTTC. This gives the protein CASSFWGQTYEQYF.